The rows below give T cell receptor beta chains drawn from one sample of a study of cytomegalovirus exposure and HLA in healthy donors. This table comes from immunoSEQ multiplex PCR, and its TCRdb copy is limited to in-frame clones, with some not included. The data contain fewer than 200,000 clones, roughly 90% of them singletons. The sample was PBMCs. These receptors were collected from a girl under three years old in good health and CMV-seronegative. Both conserved end residues are part of each CDR3. D genes are given only for firm matches. Expanded clones are given a class, and other clones once, few, many or no size at all.

clone_size	d_call	v_call	cdr3_length	j_call	cdr3_nt	cdr3_aa
NA	NA	TRBV2	13	TRBJ2-7	TGTGCCAGCACCATTCGCAGGGCCTACGAGCAGTACTTC	CASTIRRAYEQYF
few	TRBD2	TRBV10-3	14	TRBJ2-1	TGTGCCTCATTCCTAGCGGCTTTTTACAATGAGCAGTTCTTC	CASFLAAFYNEQFF
once	NA	TRBV18	14	TRBJ1-1	TGTGCCAGCTCACCGGCAGGGCGTGCCGCTGAAGCTTTCTTT	CASSPAGRAAEAFF
NA	TRBD1	TRBV6-1	14	TRBJ1-5	TGTGCCAGCAGCAACAGGGGAGCGAATCAGCCCCAGCATTTT	CASSNRGANQPQHF
NA	TRBD2	TRBV6-1	13	TRBJ2-2	TGTGCCAGCAACCGGGGGGGGGTCGGGGAGCTGTTTTTT	CASNRGGVGELFF
NA	NA	TRBV15	14	TRBJ2-1	TGTGCCACCAGCAGAGATTTGGAGGGGCCCGAGCAGTTCTTC	CATSRDLEGPEQFF
NA	NA	TRBV2	13	TRBJ2-2	TGTGCCAGCAGTGGCGTGGGGGGTTTGGAGCTGTTTTTT	CASSGVGGLELFF
NA	NA	TRBV7-2	15	TRBJ2-1	TGTGCCAGCAGCTTGGCAGTCAGCTCCTACAATGAGCAGTTCTTC	CASSLAVSSYNEQFF
NA	NA	TRBV12-2	15	TRBJ2-5	TGTGCAAGTCGCTTGTTAGGGGACAGGGAAGAGACCCAGTACTTC	CASRLLGDREETQYF
NA	TRBD2	TRBV7-6	15	TRBJ2-7	TGTGCCAGCAGCCTTAGGACTAGCGGGAGGGCTGAGCAGTACTTC	CASSLRTSGRAEQYF
NA	NA	TRBV6-5	13	TRBJ2-1	TGTGCCAGCAGTTCCCCAGGGGTGGATGAGCAGTTCTTC	CASSSPGVDEQFF
NA	TRBD2	TRBV2	18	TRBJ2-7	TGTGCCAGCAGTGCTTCCGGGACTAGCGGGAGTCTATACTACGAGCAGTACTTC	CASSASGTSGSLYYEQYF
NA	NA	TRBV2	13	TRBJ2-1	TGTGCCAGCACTGGGGCGATCGGGAATGAGCAGTTCTTC	CASTGAIGNEQFF
NA	TRBD2	TRBV9	14	TRBJ2-1	TGTGCCAGCAGCACTAGCGGGAGATACAATGAGCAGTTCTTC	CASSTSGRYNEQFF